A single sample is the source of the 10 T cell receptor beta chains below, sequenced in a study of T-cell memory formation after mild COVID-19. MiXCR, run by TCRdb on the 5' RACE reads, gives a single entry per CDR3 protein. In the table there are roughly 240,000 distinct CDR3 sequences, roughly 16% of which are singletons. The sample comprised PBMCs or a T cell subset sorted from them (not recorded which). The receptors shown here come from a man between 18 and 35 years old who had mild COVID-19 (a few samples of this study predate the infection). Cell type and time point are not known.

This clonotype has only a few counts. The chain has TRBV6-2 or TRBV6-3 and TRBJ1-2, with D possibly being TRBD1 (6 bases). There are 12 residues in the CDR3. V was shortened by 4 bases and J by 4 bases, with 7 bases between the two germline ends. Germline CDR1 reads MNHEY; CDR2 reads SVGEGT. In DNA, the CDR3 is TGTGCCAGCAGTTGGACAGTCTATGGCTACACCTTC. This encodes CASSWTVYGYTF.

This clonotype has more than one count but fewer than ten. The chain has TRBV6-6 and TRBJ2-5; D is ambiguous. V was trimmed by 2 bases and J by 1 base, leaving 8 bases between them. The CDR3 loop spans 14 amino acids. Germline V gives CDR1 MNHNY, CDR2 SVGAGI (reference sequence). CDR3 loop: CASSYEPTQETQYF. CDR3 nucleotide sequence: TGTGCCAGCAGTTACGAACCGACCCAAGAGACCCAGTACTTC.

This clonotype was observed a handful of times. The chain recombines TRBV12-3 or TRBV12-4 with TRBJ2-5; 10 bases are shared with TRBD2. The trim removed 1 base at V and 5 bases at J, leaving 10 bases unmatched. The CDR3 totals 17 residues. The CDR3: CASSLGGSGGAHETQYF. The CDR3 DNA sequence: TGTGCCAGCAGTTTAGGAGGGAGCGGGGGGGCCCACGAGACCCAGTACTTC.

This clonotype was seen only a few times. The J gene is TRBJ2-1, the V gene TRBV20-1, with 9 bases identical to TRBD1. The CDR3 is 16 amino acids. Germline assignment: CDR1 DFQATT and CDR2 SNEGSKA (reference sequence). With V trimmed by 3 bases and J by 7 bases, 13 bases remained unmatched. The CDR3 here is CSASPYRGLVGNEQFF. The CDR3, as DNA: TGCAGTGCTAGCCCCTACAGGGGGCTGGTGGGAAATGAGCAGTTCTTC.

The chain joins TRBV11-2 to TRBJ2-1; TRBD1 matches 9 bases. Germline CDR1 and CDR2: SGHAT and FQNNGV. CDR3 size: 16 residues. Trimming removed 0 bases from V and 2 bases from J; junction bases left unmatched: 2. CDR3 protein: CASSLDWTGAYNEQFF. The CDR3 DNA is TGTGCCAGCAGCTTAGACTGGACAGGGGCCTACAATGAGCAGTTCTTC.

The rearrangement uses TRBV28 and TRBJ2-7, with 7 bases identical to TRBD1. This CDR3 region has 13 residues. Germline CDR1 is MDHEN and CDR2 is SYDVKM. The CDR3 nucleotides read TGTGCCAGCAGTCCCCCGGACAGGTACGAACAGTACGTC. This translates into CASSPPDRYEQYV.

This clonotype was counted only a few times. The chain combines TRBV7-9 with TRBJ2-7, with D possibly being TRBD2 (6 bases). CDR3 length equals 13 residues. CDR1 SEHNR and CDR2 FQNEAQ come from the germline V gene (reference sequence). V was clipped by 3 bases and J by 4 bases, with 10 bases between them. The CDR3 nucleotides are TGTGCCAGCAGCTTGGGGGGTTTTTACGAGCAGTACGTC. The encoded protein is CASSLGGFYEQYV.

The chain employs TRBV24-1 and TRBJ2-2; D is unresolved. The length of the CDR3 is 13 residues. The V end lost 8 bases, the J end lost 4 bases, and 10 bases lay between the germline ends. Germline-derived CDR1 and CDR2 are KGHDR and SFDVKD. In DNA form, the CDR3 reads TGTGCCACCACTCTTTCGGGCACCGGGGAGCTGTTTTTT. Amino acids: CATTLSGTGELFF.

This clonotype was found a few times. The genes are TRBV4-1 and TRBJ1-5, with D possibly TRBD1 on 6 matching bases. Germline CDR1 MGHRA, CDR2 YSYEKL. There are 14 residues in the CDR3. Trimming shortened V by 1 base and J by 6 bases, and 10 bases separated the two germline ends. The CDR3 is CASSQVGGGQPQHF. CDR3 coding DNA: TGCGCCAGCAGCCAAGTAGGGGGGGGTCAGCCCCAGCATTTT.

To note about this clonotype: An end of the junction differs from the germline gene, which may be a read error. This chain links TRBV7-3 with TRBJ2-6; possible D gene TRBD1, 5 bases. CDR3 length equals 15 residues. Germline V gives CDR1 SGHTA, CDR2 FQGTGA. This CDR3 is CASSFESYGANVLTF. CDR3 coding DNA: TGTGCCAGCAGTTTCGAGTCATATGGGGCCAACGTCCTGACCTTC.